A single sample gave rise to the 16 T cell receptor beta chains below, sequenced in a study of shared clonotypes between healthy human individuals. Generated by immunoSEQ multiplex PCR, the TCRdb table keeps only in-frame clones and is missing some. The repertoire includes about 490,000 clones, over 75% of them detected once, and roughly 13% sits in the top ten. Sequences were obtained from PBMCs. The source of these receptors is a woman between 35 and 50 years old in good health. Some clones in this sample may be carry-over from other donors' samples.

The V gene is TRBV7-9, the J gene TRBJ2-5, with 8 bases matching TRBD1. The J segment lost 2 bases and the V segment lost 5 bases, leaving 10 bases of the junction unmatched. Germline values: CDR1 SEHNR, CDR2 FQNEAQ (reference sequence). The CDR3 runs 16 residues. CDR3 sequence: CASSPPGTGKQETQYF. The CDR3 bases are TGTGCCAGCAGCCCACCCGGGACAGGAAAGCAAGAGACCCAGTACTTC.

In this sample, this clone turned up many times. This chain links TRBV4-2 with TRBJ1-3; D call uncertain. The V gene lost 4 bases and the J gene lost 8 bases, with 15 bases spanning the gap. The V gene's germline CDR1 is LGHNA and CDR2 YNFKEQ. CDR3 length: 14 amino acids. The chain's CDR3 is CASSPSIGEYTIYF. The CDR3 DNA follows: TGTGCCAGCAGCCCAAGCATCGGGGAGTACACCATATATTTT.

With regard to this clone: This is likely an artifact of a read error, given a far larger clone one base away. This same CDR3 is encoded by further DNA sequences in the sample. V gene TRBV28 combines with J gene TRBJ2-1; a possible D gene is TRBD2 (6 bases). Germline CDR1 is MDHEN and CDR2 is SYDVKM. CDR3 length equals 17 residues. V was clipped by 2 bases and J by 0 bases, with 14 bases between them. The CDR3 sequence: CASSLPPGGSSYNEQFF. The CDR3 DNA follows: TGTGCCAGCAGTTTACCACCCGGGGGAAGCTCCTACAATGAGCAGTTCTTC.

This chain uses TRBV7-2 with TRBJ2-7; tentatively, D is TRBD2 (5 bases). The V end was cut by 4 bases, the J end by 4 bases, with 11 bases between. The CDR3 loop spans 13 amino acids. CDR1 and CDR2 from the germline V gene are SGHTA and FQGNSA. CDR3 protein: CASSSAGYYEQYF. CDR3 in DNA: TGTGCCAGCAGCTCTGCGGGCTATTACGAGCAGTACTTC.

The V gene is TRBV28, the J gene TRBJ2-7; 8 bases agree with TRBD1. This CDR3 comprises 14 residues. The trim removed 6 bases at V and 2 bases at J, leaving 6 bases unmatched. Germline V gene lookup returns CDR1 MDHEN and CDR2 SYDVKM. CDR3 protein: CASRTGGSAYEQYF. The CDR3, as DNA: TGTGCCAGCAGAACAGGGGGATCCGCCTACGAGCAGTACTTC.

This clone has only one observation. V is TRBV19 and J is TRBJ1-5; D is undetermined. The CDR3 spans 16 residues. Trimming left V 10 bases short and J 4 bases short, with 23 bases between. Per the germline V gene, CDR1 is LNHDA and CDR2 is SQIVND (reference sequence). This chain's CDR3 is CATKSGPGLGNQPQHF. The CDR3 nucleotides are TGTGCCACCAAATCAGGTCCGGGCCTGGGGAATCAGCCCCAGCATTTT.

This sequence joins TRBV4-2 and TRBJ2-1, with 12 nucleotides matching TRBD2. V trimming: 1 base; J trimming: 8 bases; junction bases outside the gene matches: 9. The CDR3 consists of 17 residues. Germline-derived CDR1 and CDR2 are LGHNA and YNFKEQ. The CDR3 nucleotides read TGTGCCAGCAGCCAAGTTCTGCGGACTAGCGGGACCTATGAGCAGTTCTTC. Translation gives CASSQVLRTSGTYEQFF.

The rearrangement links TRBV5-1 to TRBJ1-3, with a tentative D call TRBD1 (5 bases). The CDR3 spans 15 residues. Trimming cost V 3 bases and J 0 bases, with 10 bases left between them. Germline CDR1 SGHRS, CDR2 YFSETQ. CDR3 in DNA: TGCGCCAGCAGCTCTACAGGAGCCTCTGGAAACACCATATATTTT. Its translation is CASSSTGASGNTIYF. Based on the CDR3 plus reference TRBV5-1 and TRBJ1-3, the full variable domain is KAGVTQTPRYLIKTRGQQVTLSCSPISGHRSVSWYQQTPGQGLQFLFEYFSETQRNKGNFPGRFSGRQFSNSRSEMNVSTLELGDSALYLCASSSTGASGNTIYFGEGSWLTVV.

The chain employs TRBV4-3 and TRBJ2-7; D might be TRBD1 (5 bases). This CDR3 contains 14 residues. V shed 0 bases and J shed 2 bases, with 8 bases lying between them. Looked up from germline, CDR1 is LGHNA and CDR2 is YSLEER. As DNA, the CDR3 is TGCGCCAGCAGCCAAGACGCAGGGCCCTACGAGCAGTACTTC. Translating gives CASSQDAGPYEQYF.

The sample holds a few counts of this clone. CDR3 sequence (DNA): TGTGCCAGCAGCTTATCGGCCGGTACAAACACCGGGGAGCTGTTTTTT. It translates to CASSLSAGTNTGELFF. The chain links TRBV7-2 to TRBJ2-2; D is uncertain. Deletions cut 2 bases from V and 2 bases from J, with 12 bases between. CDR1 is SGHTA and CDR2 is FQGNSA in the germline V gene. The CDR3 is made up of 16 amino acids.

A word on this clone: This probably arose from a read error, given a far larger clone one base away. The sample contains more than one DNA sequence encoding this CDR3. The gene calls are TRBV25-1 and TRBJ2-7; maybe TRBD1 (7 bases). The CDR3 length is 14 residues. Germline-derived CDR1 and CDR2 are MGHDK and SYGVNS. In DNA, the CDR3 is TGTGCAAGCAGTGACTCCGCAGGGGGGTACGAGCAATACTTC. Protein: CASSDSAGGYEQYF.

As to this clone: A far larger clone is a single base away, which makes a read error likely. CDR3 residues: CTSSLEGTHTDTQYF. The CDR3 bases are TGTACCAGCAGCTTAGAAGGGACTCACACAGATACGCAGTATTTT. The genes are TRBV11-2 and TRBJ2-3; D is possibly TRBD2 (6 bases). The CDR3 is 15 residues long. Germline-derived CDR1 and CDR2 are SGHAT and FQNNGV.

To note about this clone: Other DNA sequences in this sample translate to the same CDR3. The J gene is TRBJ2-5, the V gene TRBV19; D gene ambiguous. Deletions cut 5 bases from V and 2 bases from J, with 3 bases between. There are 11 residues in the CDR3. CDR1 is LNHDA, CDR2 SQIVND, per germline (reference sequence). CDR3 sequence (DNA): TGTGCCAGTAGTGAGCAAGAGACCCAGTACTTC. Amino acid sequence: CASSEQETQYF.

The chain has TRBV7-9 and TRBJ2-2; 8 bases line up with TRBD2. V lost 5 bases to trimming and J lost 6 bases; unmatched junction nucleotides: 5. The CDR3 is made up of 14 amino acids. Germline-derived CDR1 and CDR2 are SEHNR and FQNEAQ (reference sequence). Here the CDR3 DNA reads TGTGCCAGCAGCGTCGGGGGGGCCGCCGGGGAGCTGTTTTTT. Amino acid sequence: CASSVGGAAGELFF. The whole variable domain, filled in from reference TRBV7-9 and TRBJ2-2, reads DTGVSQNPRHKITKRGQNVTFRCDPISEHNRLYWYRQTLGQGPEFLTYFQNEAQLEKSRLLSDRFSAERPKGSFSTLEIQRTEQGDSAMYLCASSVGGAAGELFFGEGSRLTVL.

The V and J genes are TRBV10-3 and TRBJ2-7, with TRBD2 matching 9 bases. Germline CDR1 reads ENHRY; CDR2 reads SYGVKD. This CDR3 region has 16 residues. Trimming at V came to 8 bases and at J to 0 bases, leaving 11 bases not matched to a gene. The CDR3 loop reads CAIATVAGAPSYEQYF. CDR3 in DNA: TGTGCCATCGCTACGGTAGCGGGAGCCCCCTCCTACGAGCAGTACTTC.

The chain carries TRBV2 and TRBJ1-4, with 9 nucleotides matching TRBD1. This CDR3 comprises 15 residues. CDR1 SNHLY and CDR2 FYNNEI come from the germline V gene. Trimming cost V 6 bases and J 4 bases; bases outside gene matches: 6. The CDR3 sequence: CASRPTGGNNEKLFF. DNA for the CDR3: TGTGCCAGCAGACCGACAGGGGGAAATAATGAAAAACTGTTTTTT.